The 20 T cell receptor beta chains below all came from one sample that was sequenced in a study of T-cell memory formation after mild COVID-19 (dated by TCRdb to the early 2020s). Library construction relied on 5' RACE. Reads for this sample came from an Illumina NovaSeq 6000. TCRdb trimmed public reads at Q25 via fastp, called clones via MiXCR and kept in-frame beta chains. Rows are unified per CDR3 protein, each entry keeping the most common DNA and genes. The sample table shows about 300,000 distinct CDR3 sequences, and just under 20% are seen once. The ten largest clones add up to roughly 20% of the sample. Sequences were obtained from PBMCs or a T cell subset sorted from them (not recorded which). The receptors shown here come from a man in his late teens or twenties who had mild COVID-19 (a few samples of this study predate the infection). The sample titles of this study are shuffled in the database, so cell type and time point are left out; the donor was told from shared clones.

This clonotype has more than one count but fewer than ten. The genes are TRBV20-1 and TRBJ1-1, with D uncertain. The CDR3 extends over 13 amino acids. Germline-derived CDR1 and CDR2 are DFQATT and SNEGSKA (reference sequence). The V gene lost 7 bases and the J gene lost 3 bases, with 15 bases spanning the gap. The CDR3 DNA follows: TGCAGTGGGTCGAGGGTCGGTCACACTGAAGCTTTCTTT. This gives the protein CSGSRVGHTEAFF.

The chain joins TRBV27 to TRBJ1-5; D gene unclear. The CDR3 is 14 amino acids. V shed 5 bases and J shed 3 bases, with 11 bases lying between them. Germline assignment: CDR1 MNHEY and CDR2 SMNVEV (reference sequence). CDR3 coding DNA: TGTGCCAGCAGTAGGAAAGGCCCCAATCAGCCCCAGCATTTT. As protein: CASSRKGPNQPQHF.

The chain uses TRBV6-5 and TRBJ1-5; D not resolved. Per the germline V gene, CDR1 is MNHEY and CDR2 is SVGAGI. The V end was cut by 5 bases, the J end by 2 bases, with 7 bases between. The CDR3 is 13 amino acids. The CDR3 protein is CASSGRGNQPQHF. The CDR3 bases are TGTGCCAGCAGTGGACGGGGCAATCAGCCCCAGCATTTT.

The CDR3 coding sequence is TGTGCCAGCAGGGACAGATCCTACGAGCAGTACTTC. It is translated as CASRDRSYEQYF. The rearrangement joins TRBV27 to TRBJ2-7; possible D gene TRBD1, 6 bases. The CDR3 loop spans 12 amino acids. With 6 bases removed from V and 1 base from J, the gap between germline ends came to 7 bases. Germline CDR1 MNHEY, CDR2 SMNVEV (reference sequence).

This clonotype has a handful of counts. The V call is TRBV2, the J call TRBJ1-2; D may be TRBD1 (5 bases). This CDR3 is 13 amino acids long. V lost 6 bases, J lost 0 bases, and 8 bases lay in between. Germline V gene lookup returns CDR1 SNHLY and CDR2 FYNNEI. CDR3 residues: CASRDTPNYGYTF. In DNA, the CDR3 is TGTGCCAGCAGGGACACCCCTAACTATGGCTACACCTTC.

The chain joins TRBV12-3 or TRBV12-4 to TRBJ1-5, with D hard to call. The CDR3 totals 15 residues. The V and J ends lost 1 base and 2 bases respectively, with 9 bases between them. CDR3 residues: CASSLGGQGNQPQHF. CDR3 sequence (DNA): TGTGCCAGCAGTTTAGGAGGTCAGGGCAATCAGCCCCAGCATTTT.

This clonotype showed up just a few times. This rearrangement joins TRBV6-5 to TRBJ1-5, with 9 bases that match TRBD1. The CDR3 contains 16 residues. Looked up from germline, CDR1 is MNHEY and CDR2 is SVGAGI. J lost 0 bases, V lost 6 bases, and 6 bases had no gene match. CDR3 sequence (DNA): TGTGCCAGCAGCCGGACAGGGGACCTTAGCAATCAGCCCCAGCATTTT. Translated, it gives CASSRTGDLSNQPQHF.

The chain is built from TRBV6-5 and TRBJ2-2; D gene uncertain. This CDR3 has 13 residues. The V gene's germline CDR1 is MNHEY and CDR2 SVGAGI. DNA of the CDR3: TGTGCGAAGTCCTGGACCAACACCGGGGAGCTGTTTTTT. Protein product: CAKSWTNTGELFF.

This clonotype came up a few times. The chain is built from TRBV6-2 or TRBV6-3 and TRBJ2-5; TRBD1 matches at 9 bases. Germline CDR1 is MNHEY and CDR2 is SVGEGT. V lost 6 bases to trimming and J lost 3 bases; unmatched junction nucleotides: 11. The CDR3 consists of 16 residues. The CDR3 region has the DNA TGTGCCAGCAGGCTGGCGCCGGGACAGGGAGAAGAGACCCAGTACTTC. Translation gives CASRLAPGQGEETQYF.

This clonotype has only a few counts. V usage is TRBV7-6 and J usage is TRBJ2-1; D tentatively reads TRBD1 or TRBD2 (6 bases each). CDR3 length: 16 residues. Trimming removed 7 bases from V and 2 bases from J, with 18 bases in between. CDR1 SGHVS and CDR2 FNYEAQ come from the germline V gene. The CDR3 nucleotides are TGTGCCAGCACCCTCGTTGGGGGGCCCACCTACAATGAGCAGTTCTTC. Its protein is CASTLVGGPTYNEQFF.

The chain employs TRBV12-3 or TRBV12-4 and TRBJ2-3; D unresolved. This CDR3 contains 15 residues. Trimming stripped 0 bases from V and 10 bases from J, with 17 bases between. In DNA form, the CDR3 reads TGTGCCAGCAGTTTAGCGCTAACCAGAGATAAATCGCAGTATTTT. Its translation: CASSLALTRDKSQYF.

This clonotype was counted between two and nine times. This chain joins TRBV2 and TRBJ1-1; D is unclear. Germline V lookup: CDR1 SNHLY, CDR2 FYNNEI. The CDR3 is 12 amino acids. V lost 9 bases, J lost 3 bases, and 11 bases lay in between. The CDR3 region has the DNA TGTGCCAGGAAGAGGGAGGACACTGAAGCTTTCTTT. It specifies CARKREDTEAFF.

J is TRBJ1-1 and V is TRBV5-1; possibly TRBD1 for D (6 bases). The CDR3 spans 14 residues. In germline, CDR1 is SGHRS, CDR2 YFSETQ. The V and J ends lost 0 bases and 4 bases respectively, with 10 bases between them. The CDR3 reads CASSLEGDRTEAFF. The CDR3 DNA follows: TGCGCCAGCAGCTTGGAGGGGGATCGCACTGAAGCTTTCTTT.

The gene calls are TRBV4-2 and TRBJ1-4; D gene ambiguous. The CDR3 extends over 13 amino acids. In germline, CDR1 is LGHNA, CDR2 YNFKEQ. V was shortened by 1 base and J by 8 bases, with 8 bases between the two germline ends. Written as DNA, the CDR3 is TGTGCCAGCAGCCAAGGGCCGGGAGAAAAACTGTTTTTT. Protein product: CASSQGPGEKLFF.

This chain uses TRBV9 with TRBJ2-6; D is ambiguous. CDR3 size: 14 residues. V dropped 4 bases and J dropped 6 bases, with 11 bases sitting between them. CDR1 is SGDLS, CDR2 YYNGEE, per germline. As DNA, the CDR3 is TGTGCCAGCAGCCTGACCCCCTTGGCCAACGTCCTGACTTTC. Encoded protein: CASSLTPLANVLTF.

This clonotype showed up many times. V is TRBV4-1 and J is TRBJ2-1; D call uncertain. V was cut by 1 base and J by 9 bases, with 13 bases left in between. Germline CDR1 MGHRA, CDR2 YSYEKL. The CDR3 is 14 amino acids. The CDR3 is CASSQAAALGEQFF. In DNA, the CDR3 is TGCGCCAGCAGCCAAGCGGCGGCCTTGGGTGAGCAGTTCTTC.

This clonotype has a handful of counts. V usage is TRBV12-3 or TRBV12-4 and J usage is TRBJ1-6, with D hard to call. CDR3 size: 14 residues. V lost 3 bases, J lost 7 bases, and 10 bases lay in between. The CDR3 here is CASSFQQSNSPLHF. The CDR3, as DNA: TGTGCCAGCAGTTTCCAACAGAGCAATTCACCCCTCCACTTT.

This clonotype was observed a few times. The CDR3 DNA is TGTGCCAGCAGCTTTTGGGGGAACACAGATACGCAGTATTTT. It encodes CASSFWGNTDTQYF. The chain employs TRBV7-2 and TRBJ2-3; D may correspond to TRBD1 or TRBD2 (5 bases each). This CDR3 has 14 amino acids. Looked up from germline, CDR1 is SGHTA and CDR2 is FQGNSA. V lost 3 bases and J lost 2, with 9 bases in between. The whole variable domain, filled in from reference TRBV7-2 and TRBJ2-3, reads GAGVSQSPSNKVTEKGKDVELRCDPISGHTALYWYRQSLGQGLEFLIYFQGNSAPDKSGLPSDRFSAERTGGSVSTLTIQRTQQEDSAVYLCASSFWGNTDTQYFGPGTRLTVL.

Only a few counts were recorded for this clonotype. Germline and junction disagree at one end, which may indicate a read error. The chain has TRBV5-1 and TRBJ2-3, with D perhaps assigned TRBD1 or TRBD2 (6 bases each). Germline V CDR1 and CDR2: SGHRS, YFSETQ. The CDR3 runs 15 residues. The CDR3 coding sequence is TGCGCCAGCAGCTTGGCGGGGGCGACCACACATACGCAGTATTTT. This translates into CASSLAGATTHTQYF.

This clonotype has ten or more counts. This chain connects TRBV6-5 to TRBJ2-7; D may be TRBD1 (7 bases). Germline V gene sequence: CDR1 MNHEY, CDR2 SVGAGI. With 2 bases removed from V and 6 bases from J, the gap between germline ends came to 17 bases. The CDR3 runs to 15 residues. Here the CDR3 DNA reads TGTGCCAGCAGTTACCGGGTGTCAGGGGGGCGCGAGCAGTACTTC. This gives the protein CASSYRVSGGREQYF.